This TCR beta chain was sequenced in a study of cytomegalovirus exposure and HLA in healthy donors. Study-level findings and limits: Later genetic work tied a missense DCLRE1C variant to beta-chain V and J trimming. Later analysis revealed greater clonal expansion in HLA-associated TCR beta chains than in equally common others. 16,951 TCR beta sequences were associated with HLA alleles at 0.05 false discovery rate in a later analysis.

In the PCR, 60 Vbeta and 13 Jbeta primers were used. Assay used: immunoSEQ multiplex PCR; TCRdb lists only in-frame clones, some missing. The sample includes about 170,000 clones, approximately 59% of them seen just once. About this clone: Its specificity is not known.

Per germline, CDR1 ENHRY and CDR2 SYGVKD. V was trimmed by 3 bases and J by 1 base, leaving 12 bases between them. The CDR3 covers 15 residues. This sequence was found in a man between 40 and 49 years old in good health and CMV-seronegative. Sequencing was performed on PBMCs. The V and J genes are TRBV10-3 and TRBJ1-1, with D tentatively TRBD1 (6 bases). CDR3 DNA: TGTGCCATCAGTGAACTACCGGGACAGAACACTGAAGCTTTCTTT. This codes for CAISELPGQNTEAFF.